Presented here are 4 T cell receptor beta chains from one specimen sequenced in a study of siplizumab effects on memory and regulatory T cells. Here immunoSEQ multiplex PCR was the method, and the copy in TCRdb shows in-frame clones only, minus some. The data hold around 97,000 clones, with about 93% observed a single time. The sample consisted of non-Treg CD4+ T cells sorted from blood. The receptors here all came from a human donor in good health.

The chain links TRBV29-1 to TRBJ2-1, with TRBD2 identical over 14 bases. CDR3 length equals 19 residues. Germline CDR1 SQVTM, CDR2 ANQGSEA. V lost 0 bases and J lost 0; bases outside the gene matches: 7. The CDR3 loop reads CSVEDAGTSGSFSYNEQFF. As DNA, the CDR3 is TGCAGCGTTGAAGATGCAGGGACTAGCGGGAGTTTCTCCTACAATGAGCAGTTCTTC.

V and J are TRBV11-3 and TRBJ2-2; D not resolved. Trimming pared 4 bases from V and 4 bases from J, leaving 10 bases between. The germline gives CDR1 SGHNT, CDR2 YENEEA. The CDR3 is 14 residues long. The CDR3 DNA reads TGTGCCAGCAGCTCCGCCTTCGCCACCGGGGAGCTGTTTTTT. Translation: CASSSAFATGELFF.

A single count supports this clone. The chain employs TRBV9 and TRBJ1-5; 7 nucleotides agree with TRBD1. V lost 4 bases to trimming and J lost 5 bases; unmatched junction nucleotides: 6. Looked up from germline, CDR1 is SGDLS and CDR2 is YYNGEE. The CDR3 contains 14 residues. The CDR3 is CASSTGQEDQPQHF. CDR3 in DNA: TGTGCCAGCAGCACAGGACAGGAGGATCAGCCCCAGCATTTT.

The genes are TRBV9 and TRBJ1-1, with 7 positions matching TRBD1. This CDR3 contains 15 residues. The V gene's germline CDR1 is SGDLS and CDR2 YYNGEE. The junction had 3 bases not matched to a gene; V was cut back by 1 base and J by 0 bases. The CDR3 DNA sequence: TGTGCCAGCAGCGTAACGGGACAGATGAACACTGAAGCTTTCTTT. The encoded protein is CASSVTGQMNTEAFF.